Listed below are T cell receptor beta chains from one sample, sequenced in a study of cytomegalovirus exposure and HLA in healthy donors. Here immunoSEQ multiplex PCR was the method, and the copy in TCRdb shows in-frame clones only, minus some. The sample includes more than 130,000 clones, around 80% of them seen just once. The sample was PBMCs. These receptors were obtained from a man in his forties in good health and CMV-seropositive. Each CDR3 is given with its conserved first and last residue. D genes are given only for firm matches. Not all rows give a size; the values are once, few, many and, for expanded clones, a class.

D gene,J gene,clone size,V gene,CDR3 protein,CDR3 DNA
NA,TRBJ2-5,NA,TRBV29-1,CSVGEGVKTQYF,TGCAGCGTTGGTGAGGGGGTGAAGACCCAGTACTTC
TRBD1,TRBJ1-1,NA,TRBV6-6,CASSAGTGATAFF,TGTGCCAGCAGTGCCGGGACAGGTGCTACCGCTTTCTTT
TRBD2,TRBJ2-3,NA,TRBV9,CASSTELAGFPTQYF,TGTGCCAGCAGCACCGAACTAGCGGGGTTTCCTACGCAGTATTTT
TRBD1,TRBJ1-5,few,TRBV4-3,CASSPQGTGGEGSNQPQHF,TGCGCCAGCAGCCCACAGGGGACAGGGGGCGAAGGGAGCAATCAGCCCCAGCATTTT
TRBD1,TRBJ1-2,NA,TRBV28,CASSVRGALSYGYTF,TGTGCCAGCAGTGTCAGGGGGGCACTTTCCTATGGCTACACCTTC
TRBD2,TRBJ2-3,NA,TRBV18,CASSPAGLAVDTQYF,TGTGCCAGCTCACCGGCGGGACTAGCGGTGGATACGCAGTATTTT
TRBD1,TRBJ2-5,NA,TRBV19,CASRGQGFDEETQYF,TGTGCCAGTAGGGGACAGGGGTTTGACGAAGAGACCCAGTACTTC
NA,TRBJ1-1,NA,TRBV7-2,CASSLARGVRTEAFF,TGTGCCAGCAGCTTAGCGCGGGGGGTTAGGACTGAAGCTTTCTTT
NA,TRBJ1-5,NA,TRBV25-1,CASGVGRGQPQHF,TGTGCCAGCGGGGTAGGAAGGGGGCAGCCCCAGCATTTT
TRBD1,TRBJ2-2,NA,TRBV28,CASSLLDRGNTGELFF,TGTGCCAGCAGTTTATTGGACAGGGGAAACACCGGGGAGCTGTTTTTT
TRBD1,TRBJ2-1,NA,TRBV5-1,CASSLQTGANNEQFF,TGCGCCAGCAGTTTGCAGACAGGGGCTAACAATGAGCAGTTCTTC
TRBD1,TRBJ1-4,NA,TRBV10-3,CAIRGGGLNEKLFF,TGTGCCATCCGCGGAGGGGGCCTTAATGAAAAACTGTTTTTT
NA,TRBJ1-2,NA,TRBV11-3,CASSLARNYGYTF,TGTGCCAGCAGCTTAGCCAGGAACTATGGCTACACCTTC
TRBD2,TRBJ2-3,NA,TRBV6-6,CASSFGLAGNTDTQYF,TGTGCCAGCAGCTTTGGACTAGCGGGAAACACAGATACGCAGTATTTT
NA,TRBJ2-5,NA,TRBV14,CASSPGKREFWETQYF,TGTGCCAGCAGCCCCGGAAAGAGGGAGTTTTGGGAGACCCAGTACTTC
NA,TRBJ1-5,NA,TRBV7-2,CASSLVGGVNNQPQHF,TGTGCCAGCAGCTTAGTAGGGGGGGTAAACAATCAGCCCCAGCATTTT
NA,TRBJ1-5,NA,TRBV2,CASSERGWTVDQPQHF,TGTGCCAGCAGTGAAAGGGGGTGGACAGTTGATCAGCCCCAGCATTTT
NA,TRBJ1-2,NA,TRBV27,CASSFVGGAKGYTF,TGTGCCAGCAGTTTCGTTGGGGGCGCAAAAGGCTACACCTTC
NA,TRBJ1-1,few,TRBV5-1,CATGRVNTEAFF,TGCGCCACCGGCAGGGTGAACACTGAAGCTTTCTTT
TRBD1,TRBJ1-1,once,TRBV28,CASSLLTGEHTEAFF,TGTGCCAGCAGTCTACTCACAGGGGAACACACTGAAGCTTTCTTT
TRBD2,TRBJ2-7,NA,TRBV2,CASSEIELAGYEQYF,TGTGCCAGCAGTGAAATCGAGCTAGCGGGATATGAGCAGTACTTC
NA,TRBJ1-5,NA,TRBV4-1,CASNSKKRRGPRGPQHF,TGCGCCAGCAACTCCAAGAAAAGGCGAGGTCCCCGAGGCCCCCAGCATTTT
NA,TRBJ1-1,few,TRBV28,CASSLSPGETEAFF,TGTGCCAGCAGTTTATCCCCAGGGGAGACTGAAGCTTTCTTT
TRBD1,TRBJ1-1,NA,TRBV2,CASSSRGQSNTEAFF,TGTGCCAGCAGCTCCAGGGGACAGAGTAACACTGAAGCTTTCTTT
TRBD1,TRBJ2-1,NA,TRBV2,CASRTDRGFFNEQFF,TGTGCCAGCAGGACGGACAGGGGATTTTTCAATGAGCAGTTCTTC
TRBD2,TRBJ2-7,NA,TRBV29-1,CSVVLLLAGEIGEQYF,TGCAGCGTTGTCCTTTTACTAGCGGGAGAAATAGGGGAGCAGTACTTC
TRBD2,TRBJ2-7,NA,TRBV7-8,CASSFWTSSYEQYF,TGTGCCAGCAGCTTCTGGACTAGCTCCTACGAGCAGTACTTC
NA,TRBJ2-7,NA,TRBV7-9,CASSSFGGNYEQYF,TGTGCCAGCAGCTCCTTTGGGGGGAACTACGAGCAGTACTTC